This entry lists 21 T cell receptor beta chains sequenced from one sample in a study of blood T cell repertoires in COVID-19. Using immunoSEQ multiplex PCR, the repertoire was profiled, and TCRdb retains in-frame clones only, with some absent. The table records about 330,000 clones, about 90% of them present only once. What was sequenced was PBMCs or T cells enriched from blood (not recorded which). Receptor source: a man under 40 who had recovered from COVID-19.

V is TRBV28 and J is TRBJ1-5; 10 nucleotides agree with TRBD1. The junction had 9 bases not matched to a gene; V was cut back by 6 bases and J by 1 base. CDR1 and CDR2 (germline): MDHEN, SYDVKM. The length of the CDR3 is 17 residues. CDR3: CASSLKTGGGSNQPQHF. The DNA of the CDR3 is TGTGCCAGCAGCCTAAAGACAGGGGGCGGGAGCAATCAGCCCCAGCATTTT.

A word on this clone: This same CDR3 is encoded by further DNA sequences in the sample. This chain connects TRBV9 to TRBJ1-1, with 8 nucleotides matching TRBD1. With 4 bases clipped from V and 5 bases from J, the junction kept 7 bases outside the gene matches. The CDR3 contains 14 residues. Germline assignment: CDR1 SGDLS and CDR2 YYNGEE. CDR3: CASSPGQGYTEAFF. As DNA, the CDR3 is TGTGCCAGCAGCCCCGGACAGGGATATACTGAAGCTTTCTTT.

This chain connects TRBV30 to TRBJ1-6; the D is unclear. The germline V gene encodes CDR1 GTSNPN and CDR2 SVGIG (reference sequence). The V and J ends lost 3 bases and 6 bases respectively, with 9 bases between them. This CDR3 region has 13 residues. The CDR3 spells CAWRATFNSPLHF. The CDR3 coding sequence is TGTGCCTGGAGGGCAACCTTTAATTCACCCCTCCACTTT.

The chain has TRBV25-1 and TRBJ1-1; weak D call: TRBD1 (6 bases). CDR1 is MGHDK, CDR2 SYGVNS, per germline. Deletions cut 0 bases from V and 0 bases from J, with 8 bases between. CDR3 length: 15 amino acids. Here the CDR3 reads CASSEYRQVNTEAFF. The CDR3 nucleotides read TGTGCCAGCAGTGAATATCGACAGGTGAACACTGAAGCTTTCTTT. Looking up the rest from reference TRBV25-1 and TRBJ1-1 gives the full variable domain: EADIYQTPRYLVIGTGKKITLECSQTMGHDKMYWYQQDPGMELHLIHYSYGVNSTEKGDLSSESTVSRIRTEHFPLTLESARPSHTSQYLCASSEYRQVNTEAFFGQGTRLTVV.

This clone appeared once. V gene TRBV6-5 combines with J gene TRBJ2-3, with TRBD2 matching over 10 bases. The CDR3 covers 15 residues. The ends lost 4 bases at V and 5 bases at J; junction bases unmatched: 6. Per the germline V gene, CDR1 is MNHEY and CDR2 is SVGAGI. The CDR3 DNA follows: TGTGCCAGCAGTTCTAGCGGGGGAGCAGGAGATACGCAGTATTTT. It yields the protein CASSSSGGAGDTQYF.

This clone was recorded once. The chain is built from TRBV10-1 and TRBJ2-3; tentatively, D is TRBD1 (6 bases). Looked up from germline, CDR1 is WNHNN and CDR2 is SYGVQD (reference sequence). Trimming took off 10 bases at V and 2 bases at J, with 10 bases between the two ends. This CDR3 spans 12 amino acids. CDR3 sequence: CATGQTTDTQYF. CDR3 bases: TGCGCCACTGGACAGACCACAGATACGCAGTATTTT.

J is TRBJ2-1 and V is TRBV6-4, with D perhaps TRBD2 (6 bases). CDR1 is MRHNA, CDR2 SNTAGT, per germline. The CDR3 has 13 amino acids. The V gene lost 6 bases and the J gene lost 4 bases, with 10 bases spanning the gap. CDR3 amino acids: CASSGGLYNEQFF. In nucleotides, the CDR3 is TGTGCCAGCAGCGGGGGACTTTACAATGAGCAGTTCTTC.

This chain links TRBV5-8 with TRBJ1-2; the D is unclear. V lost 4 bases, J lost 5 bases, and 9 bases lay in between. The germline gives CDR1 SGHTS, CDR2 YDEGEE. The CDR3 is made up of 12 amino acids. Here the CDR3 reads CASSAYSYGYTF. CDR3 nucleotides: TGTGCCAGCAGCGCTTACAGTTATGGCTACACCTTC.

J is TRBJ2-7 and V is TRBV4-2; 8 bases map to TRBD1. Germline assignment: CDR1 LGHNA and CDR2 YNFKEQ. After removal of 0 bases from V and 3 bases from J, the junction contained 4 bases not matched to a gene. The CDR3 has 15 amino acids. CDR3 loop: CASSQDVDRVYEQYF. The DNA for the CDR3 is TGTGCCAGCAGCCAAGATGTGGACAGGGTCTACGAGCAGTACTTC.

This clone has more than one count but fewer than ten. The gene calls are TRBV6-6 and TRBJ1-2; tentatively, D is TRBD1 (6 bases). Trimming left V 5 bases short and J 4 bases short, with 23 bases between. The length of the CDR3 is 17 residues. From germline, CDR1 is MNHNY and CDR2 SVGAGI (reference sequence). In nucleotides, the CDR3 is TGTGCCAGCAGTCCCACTAAAACTAGACAGGTGGGCTATGGCTACACCTTC. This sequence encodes CASSPTKTRQVGYGYTF.

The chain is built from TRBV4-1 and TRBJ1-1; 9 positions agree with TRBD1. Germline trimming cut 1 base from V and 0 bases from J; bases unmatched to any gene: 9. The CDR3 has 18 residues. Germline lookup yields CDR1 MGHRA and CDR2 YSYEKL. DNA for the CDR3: TGCGCCAGCAGCCAAGGCACCCGACAGGGGGGGATGAACACTGAAGCTTTCTTT. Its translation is CASSQGTRQGGMNTEAFF.

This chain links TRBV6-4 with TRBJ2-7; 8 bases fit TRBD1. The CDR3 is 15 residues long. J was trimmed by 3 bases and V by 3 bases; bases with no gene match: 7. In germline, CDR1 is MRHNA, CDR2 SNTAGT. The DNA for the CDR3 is TGTGCCAGCAGTGAGGGGACAGGCCACTTCTACGAGCAGTACTTC. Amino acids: CASSEGTGHFYEQYF.

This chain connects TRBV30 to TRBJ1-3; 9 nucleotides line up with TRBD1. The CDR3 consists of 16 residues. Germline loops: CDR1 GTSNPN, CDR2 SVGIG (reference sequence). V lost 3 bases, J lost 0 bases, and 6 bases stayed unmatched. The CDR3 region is CAWSGTGSYSGNTIYF. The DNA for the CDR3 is TGTGCCTGGAGCGGGACAGGGAGTTACTCTGGAAACACCATATATTTT.

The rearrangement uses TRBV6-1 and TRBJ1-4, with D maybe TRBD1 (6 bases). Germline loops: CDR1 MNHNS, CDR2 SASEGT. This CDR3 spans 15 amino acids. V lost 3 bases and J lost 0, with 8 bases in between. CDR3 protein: CASSDGQTTNEKLFF. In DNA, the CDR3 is TGTGCCAGCAGTGACGGACAGACAACTAATGAAAAACTGTTTTTT.

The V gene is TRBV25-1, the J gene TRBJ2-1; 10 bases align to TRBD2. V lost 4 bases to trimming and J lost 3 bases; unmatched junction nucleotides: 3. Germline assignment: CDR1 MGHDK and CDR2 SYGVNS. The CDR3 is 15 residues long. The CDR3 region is CASSASGGHYNEQFF. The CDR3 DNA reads TGTGCCAGCAGTGCTAGCGGGGGCCACTACAATGAGCAGTTCTTC.

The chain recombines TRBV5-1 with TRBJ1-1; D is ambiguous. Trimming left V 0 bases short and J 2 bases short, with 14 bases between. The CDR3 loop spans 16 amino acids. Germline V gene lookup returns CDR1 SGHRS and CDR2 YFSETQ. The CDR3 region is CASSLALGEGNTEAFF. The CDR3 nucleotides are TGCGCCAGCAGCTTGGCGCTCGGGGAAGGAAACACTGAAGCTTTCTTT.

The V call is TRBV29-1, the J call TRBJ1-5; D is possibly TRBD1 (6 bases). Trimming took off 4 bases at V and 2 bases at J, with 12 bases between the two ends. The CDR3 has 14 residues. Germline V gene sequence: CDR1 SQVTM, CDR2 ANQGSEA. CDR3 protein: CSVAQGGGNQPQHF. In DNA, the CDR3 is TGCAGCGTTGCACAGGGTGGTGGCAATCAGCCCCAGCATTTT.

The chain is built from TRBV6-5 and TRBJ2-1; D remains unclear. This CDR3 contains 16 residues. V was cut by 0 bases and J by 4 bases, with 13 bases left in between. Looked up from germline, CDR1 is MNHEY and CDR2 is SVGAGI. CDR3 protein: CASSYSSEKRYNEQFF. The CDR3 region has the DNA TGTGCCAGCAGTTACTCGTCGGAGAAGCGATACAATGAGCAGTTCTTC.

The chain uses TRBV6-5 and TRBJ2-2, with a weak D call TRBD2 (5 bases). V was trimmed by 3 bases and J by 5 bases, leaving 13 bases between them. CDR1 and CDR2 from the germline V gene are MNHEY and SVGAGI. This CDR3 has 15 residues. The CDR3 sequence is CASSYAASWTGELFF. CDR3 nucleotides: TGTGCCAGCAGTTATGCGGCTAGCTGGACCGGGGAGCTGTTTTTT.

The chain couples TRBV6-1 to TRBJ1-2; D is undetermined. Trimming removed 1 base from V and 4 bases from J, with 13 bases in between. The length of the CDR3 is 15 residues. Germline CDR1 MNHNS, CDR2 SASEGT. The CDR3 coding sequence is TGTGCCAGCAGTGAAGGAGGGCAGGTTGTCTATGGCTACACCTTC. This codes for CASSEGGQVVYGYTF.

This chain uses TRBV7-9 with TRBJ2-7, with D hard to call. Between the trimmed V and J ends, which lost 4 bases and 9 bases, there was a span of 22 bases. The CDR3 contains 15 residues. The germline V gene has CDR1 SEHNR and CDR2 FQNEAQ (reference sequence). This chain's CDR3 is CASSSSPLSTFGQYF. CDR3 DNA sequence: TGTGCCAGCAGCTCAAGTCCCCTCTCTACGTTCGGGCAGTACTTC.